This is a list of T cell receptor beta chains from one sample in a study of T-cell reconstitution after alpha-beta-depleted transplantation in children. TCRdb independently ran MiXCR on the PCR reads; one entry per CDR3 protein. Of roughly 200,000 distinct CDR3 sequences listed, about 11% are singletons. Sequencing used PBMCs, obtained before TCRalphabeta/CD19-depleted stem cell transplant. All receptors come from a child younger than two with acute myeloid leukemia, due to receive a stem cell transplant. Each CDR3 is given with its conserved first and last residue. Each record gives: clone size, J gene, D gene, CDR3 length, V gene, CDR3 DNA, CDR3 protein. A D gene is named only where the DNA matches it firmly. The size field is filled for only some rows; it gives once, few, many or a size class.

>many|TRBJ1-2|TRBD1|13|TRBV10-3
TGTGCCATCAGGGGACAGCTCCTTTATGGCTACACCTTC
CAIRGQLLYGYTF
>many|TRBJ2-6|TRBD1|16|TRBV18
TGTGCCAGCTCTATCAGACAGGGCTCCGGGGCCAACGTCCTGACTTTC
CASSIRQGSGANVLTF
>many|TRBJ2-7|NA|11|TRBV12-3/TRBV12-4
TGTGCCAGCAGTACCTCAGGGAGACAGTACTTC
CASSTSGRQYF
>many|TRBJ1-2|TRBD1|16|TRBV6-2/TRBV6-3
TGTGCCAGCAGTTACTCGACAGGGGTCTTCTTCTATGGCTACACCTTC
CASSYSTGVFFYGYTF
>NA|TRBJ2-7|TRBD2|15|TRBV4-1
TGCGCCAGCAGCCAAGTAGGTAGCGGGAGCGGCGAGCAGTACTTC
CASSQVGSGSGEQYF
>many|TRBJ2-1|TRBD2|16|TRBV4-3
TGCGCCAGCAGCCAGGGTAGCGGGAGGAGGAATGATGAGCAGTTCTTC
CASSQGSGRRNDEQFF
>many|TRBJ1-6|NA|12|TRBV14
TGTGCCAGCAGAGGGAGGAATTCACCCCTCCACTTT
CASRGRNSPLHF
>many|TRBJ2-7|NA|11|TRBV29-1
TGCAGCGCTGAGAGAGACGGAATTCTGTACTTC
CSAERDGILYF
>many|TRBJ2-5|NA|14|TRBV29-1
TGCAGCGTTGAATTGGAGGGGCCGCGGGAGACCCAGTACTTC
CSVELEGPRETQYF
>NA|TRBJ2-1|TRBD2|18|TRBV2
TGTGCCTTCAGTTTAGCCGGGGGGGGGCAAGAGCCATACAATGAGCAGTTCTTC
CAFSLAGGGQEPYNEQFF
>many|TRBJ2-6|NA|15|TRBV9
TGTGCCAGCAGTTATAGGGCCTCTGGGGCCAACGTCCTGACTTTC
CASSYRASGANVLTF
>many|TRBJ1-3|NA|15|TRBV3-1
TGTGCCAGCAGCCAAGATTCTGGGAACGGAAACACCATATATTTT
CASSQDSGNGNTIYF
>many|TRBJ2-7|NA|12|TRBV10-3
TGTGCCATCGGCGAGAGAGAATACGAGCAGTACTTC
CAIGEREYEQYF
>many|TRBJ2-7|TRBD2|15|TRBV10-3
TGTGCCATCAGTGCGCTAGCGGGTTACTCCTACGAGCAGTACTTC
CAISALAGYSYEQYF
>many|TRBJ2-7|TRBD2|14|TRBV5-5
TGTGCCAGCAGCTTGGTTCTAGCGGGAGACGAGCAGTACTTC
CASSLVLAGDEQYF
>many|TRBJ2-1|TRBD2|15|TRBV5-1
TGCGCCAGCAGCCCTAGCGGGAGCTCCTACAATGAGCAGTTCTTC
CASSPSGSSYNEQFF
>many|TRBJ1-4|NA|13|TRBV12-3/TRBV12-4
TGTGCCAGCAGTTTACAGGGTAACGAAAAACTGTTTTTT
CASSLQGNEKLFF
>many|TRBJ2-5|NA|12|TRBV10-1
TGCGCCAGCAGTGAGTTCCAAGAGACCCAGTACTTC
CASSEFQETQYF
>NA|TRBJ2-1|NA|16|TRBV6-4
TGTGCCAGCAGTGAGTTGGCGGGATCCCAGGTCGATGAGCAGTTCTTC
CASSELAGSQVDEQFF
>many|TRBJ1-1|TRBD1|14|TRBV20-1
TGCAGTGCTAGGTTGAGGGACAGGGCCACTGAAGCTTTCTTT
CSARLRDRATEAFF
>many|TRBJ2-7|TRBD1|16|TRBV4-2
TGTGCCAGCAGCCGAGCGGGACAGGGTAGCTCCTACGAGCAGTACTTC
CASSRAGQGSSYEQYF
>many|TRBJ2-1|TRBD2|17|TRBV9
TGTGCCAGCAGCTTTGACTCGGATGGCGGGGGGTGGAATGAGCAGTTCTTC
CASSFDSDGGGWNEQFF
>NA|TRBJ2-5|TRBD1|13|TRBV3-1
TGTGCCAGCAGGACAGGGGGGGCGGAGACCCAGTACTTC
CASRTGGAETQYF
>many|TRBJ1-1|NA|12|TRBV12-3/TRBV12-4
TGTGCCAGCAGTTTCGAGGGCACTGAAGCTTTCTTT
CASSFEGTEAFF
>few|TRBJ2-5|TRBD1|16|TRBV4-1
TGCGCCAGCAGCCACCCCTCAGGGGGTCGGCAAGAGACCCAGTACTTC
CASSHPSGGRQETQYF
>NA|TRBJ2-7|NA|15|TRBV4-1
TGCGCCAGCAACCCTCGCCAGGAAACAACACACGAGCAGTACTTC
CASNPRQETTHEQYF
>many|TRBJ2-1|TRBD1|13|TRBV20-1
TGCAGTGCTCCCAGACAGGGTTGGAATGAGCAGTTCTTC
CSAPRQGWNEQFF
>NA|TRBJ1-1|NA|13|TRBV10-2
TGCGCCAGCAGTGAACAGGAGAACACTGAAGCTTTCTTT
CASSEQENTEAFF
>few|TRBJ2-3|NA|15|TRBV5-4
TGTGCCAGCAGCGGGGCCCTCCTCGGCACAGATACGCAGTATTTT
CASSGALLGTDTQYF
>many|TRBJ2-3|TRBD1|14|TRBV29-1
TGCAGCGTTTTCCGACAGGGTGAAACAGATACGCAGTATTTT
CSVFRQGETDTQYF